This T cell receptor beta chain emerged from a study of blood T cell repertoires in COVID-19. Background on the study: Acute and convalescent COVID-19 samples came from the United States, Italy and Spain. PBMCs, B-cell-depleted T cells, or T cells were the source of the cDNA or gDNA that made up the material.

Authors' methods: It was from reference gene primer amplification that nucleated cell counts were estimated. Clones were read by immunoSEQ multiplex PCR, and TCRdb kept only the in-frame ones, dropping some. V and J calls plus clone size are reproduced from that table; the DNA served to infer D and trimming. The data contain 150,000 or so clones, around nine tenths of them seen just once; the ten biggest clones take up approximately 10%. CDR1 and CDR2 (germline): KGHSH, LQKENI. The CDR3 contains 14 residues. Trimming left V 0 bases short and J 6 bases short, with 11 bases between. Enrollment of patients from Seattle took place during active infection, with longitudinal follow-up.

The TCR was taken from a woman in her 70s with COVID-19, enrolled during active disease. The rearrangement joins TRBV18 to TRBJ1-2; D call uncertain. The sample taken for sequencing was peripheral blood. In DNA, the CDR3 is TGTGCCAGCTCACCACCCGACGGGTTCGATGGCTACACCTTC. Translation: CASSPPDGFDGYTF.